This TCR beta chain originates from a study of T-cell memory formation after mild COVID-19. This clonotype was seen a few times. TCRdb re-called the 5' RACE reads with MiXCR, one entry per CDR3 protein. The table shows hundreds of thousands of distinct CDR3 sequences, with under 20% occurring only once. The sequenced sample was PBMCs or a T cell subset sorted from them (not recorded which). The TCR sequence derives from an adult woman who had mild COVID-19 (a few samples of this study predate the infection). Cell type and time point are not known.

The DNA for the CDR3 is TGTGCCAGCCGGGACCCAGGGTCGAACACTGAAGCTTTCTTT. Amino acids: CASRDPGSNTEAFF. The chain carries TRBV4-2 and TRBJ1-1, with D possibly matching TRBD1 (5 bases). This CDR3 is 14 amino acids long. In germline, CDR1 is LGHNA, CDR2 YNFKEQ. Deletions cut 8 bases from V and 1 base from J, with 14 bases between.